This T cell receptor beta chain was captured in a study of blood T cell repertoires in COVID-19. Turning to the study itself: Sites in the United States, Italy and Spain provided acute and convalescent COVID-19 samples.

Only in-frame clones appear in the TCRdb table, and some are missing; sequencing was by immunoSEQ multiplex PCR. Here the sample spans over 250,000 clones, 65% to 90% being singletons. The receptor was derived from a man aged 45-60 years with active or convalescent COVID-19. The sequencing sample was made of peripheral blood.

The CDR3 loop is CASSLPLTRGPGNTIYF. The CDR3, as DNA: TGTGCCAGCAGCTTACCGCTGACGCGGGGCCCTGGAAACACCATATATTTT. The chain carries TRBV7-8 and TRBJ1-3; the D gene is possibly TRBD1 (5 bases). The CDR3 runs to 17 residues. Deletions cut 2 bases from V and 2 bases from J, with 16 bases between. The germline gives CDR1 SGHVS, CDR2 FQNEAQ.